These 27 T cell receptor beta chains share one sample of origin, sequenced in a study of blood T cell repertoires in COVID-19. Here immunoSEQ multiplex PCR was the method, and the copy in TCRdb shows in-frame clones only, minus some. Counted here are 350,000 to 550,000 clones, over 75% occurring once; the ten biggest clones make up 1% to 1.3%. Material: PBMCs or T cells enriched from blood (not recorded which). These receptors were collected from a man between 25 and 39 years old who had recovered from COVID-19.

V gene TRBV28 combines with J gene TRBJ1-5, with D unresolved. The germline V and J ends were trimmed by 2 bases and 6 bases, with 8 bases remaining between them. The CDR3 is 13 amino acids. The V gene's germline CDR1 is MDHEN and CDR2 SYDVKM. The CDR3 here is CASSLRGGQPQHF. CDR3 nucleotides: TGTGCCAGCAGTTTACGGGGAGGTCAGCCCCAGCATTTT.

The rearrangement links TRBV14 to TRBJ1-6; D is perhaps TRBD1 (5 bases). The length of the CDR3 is 15 residues. CDR1 and CDR2 (germline): SGHDN, FVKESK. Trimming left V 3 bases short and J 4 bases short, with 10 bases between. For the CDR3, the DNA is TGTGCCAGCAGCCACCTCGGGGGGTATAATTCACCCCTCCACTTT. It yields the protein CASSHLGGYNSPLHF.

J is TRBJ2-1 and V is TRBV19; tentatively, D is TRBD2 (9 bases). The CDR3 consists of 20 residues. Germline values: CDR1 LNHDA, CDR2 SQIVND (reference sequence). The V end was cut by 7 bases, the J end by 2 bases, with 30 bases between. CDR3 amino acids: CASTQSGGGRAFGPYNEQFF. In nucleotides, the CDR3 is TGTGCCAGTACTCAATCAGGGGGCGGGAGGGCCTTCGGACCCTACAATGAGCAGTTCTTC.

The chain carries TRBV5-5 and TRBJ1-2, with 9 bases identical to TRBD1. Germline V gene data show CDR1 as SGHKS and CDR2 as YYEKEE (reference sequence). J was trimmed by 4 bases and V by 2 bases; bases with no gene match: 6. The CDR3 runs 15 residues. CDR3: CASSLPGQGPYGYTF. CDR3 nucleotides: TGTGCCAGCAGCTTACCGGGACAGGGTCCCTATGGCTACACCTTC.

V usage is TRBV3-1 (or the pseudogene TRBV3-2) and J usage is TRBJ2-3; TRBD2 might be the D (6 bases). This CDR3 comprises 15 residues. V was clipped by 2 bases and J by 0 bases, with 9 bases between them. CDR1 is LGHDT and CDR2 is YNNKEL in the germline V gene (reference sequence). The CDR3 DNA reads as TGTGCCAGCAGCCAACAACTAGCTAGCACAGATACGCAGTATTTT. This gives the protein CASSQQLASTDTQYF.

V is TRBV4-1 and J is TRBJ1-1; D is unresolved. Germline V gene sequence: CDR1 MGHRA, CDR2 YSYEKL. The CDR3 extends over 16 amino acids. V shed 0 bases and J shed 2 bases, with 13 bases lying between them. CDR3 in DNA: TGCGCCAGCAGCCAAGATTCTGGGCAGGTCAACACTGAAGCTTTCTTT. This encodes CASSQDSGQVNTEAFF.

This chain links TRBV5-1 with TRBJ1-6; possibly TRBD1 for D (6 bases). Germline V CDR1 and CDR2: SGHRS, YFSETQ. The CDR3 totals 14 residues. V was pared by 0 bases and J by 7 bases, with 8 bases between. This chain's CDR3 is CASSLDGTNSPLHF. The CDR3 DNA sequence: TGCGCCAGCAGCTTGGATGGGACAAATTCACCCCTCCACTTT.

Of note for this clone: This CDR3 is also generated by other DNA sequences in the sample. The rearrangement links TRBV12-3 or TRBV12-4 to TRBJ2-5; D unclear. CDR3 length equals 11 residues. The germline V and J ends were trimmed by 6 bases and 4 bases, with 6 bases remaining between them. The CDR3 nucleotides read TGTGCCAGCAGCCCATCAGAGACCCAGTACTTC. Encoded protein: CASSPSETQYF.

V usage is TRBV7-9 and J usage is TRBJ2-2; 9 bases agree with TRBD1. V was pared by 5 bases and J by 5 bases, with 9 bases of the junction left unmatched. CDR1 and CDR2 (germline): SEHNR, FQNEAQ (reference sequence). The CDR3 is 16 amino acids. CDR3 residues: CASSTFGQGRTGELFF. CDR3 sequence (DNA): TGTGCCAGCAGCACATTTGGACAGGGGAGGACCGGGGAGCTGTTTTTT.

CDR3 in amino acids: CASSLAGGKGSYEQYF. Written as DNA, the CDR3 is TGCGCCAGCAGCTTGGCCGGGGGGAAAGGATCTTACGAGCAGTACTTC. The rearrangement links TRBV5-1 to TRBJ2-7, with 7 bases that match TRBD2. CDR3 length equals 16 residues. CDR1 SGHRS and CDR2 YFSETQ come from the germline V gene. V lost 0 bases to trimming and J lost 4 bases; unmatched junction nucleotides: 10.

This chain links TRBV5-1 with TRBJ2-1; D remains unclear. Trimming shortened V by 5 bases and J by 2 bases, and 8 bases separated the two germline ends. In germline, CDR1 is SGHRS, CDR2 YFSETQ. The length of the CDR3 is 13 residues. CDR3 nucleotides: TGCGCCAGCAGTTTGAACACCTACAATGAGCAGTTCTTC. Translating gives CASSLNTYNEQFF.

The chain recombines TRBV5-4 with TRBJ2-5; 7 bases are shared with TRBD2. This CDR3 contains 15 residues. Germline loops: CDR1 SGHNT, CDR2 YYREEE (reference sequence). Losses at the gene ends were 4 bases for V and 4 bases for J; bases not matched to a gene: 10. The CDR3 protein is CASSPWGGSRETQYF. The CDR3 DNA reads TGTGCCAGCAGCCCATGGGGCGGGAGTAGAGAGACCCAGTACTTC.

V usage is TRBV28 and J usage is TRBJ2-7, with 12 bases that match TRBD2. Per germline, CDR1 MDHEN and CDR2 SYDVKM. V shed 4 bases, J shed 0 bases, and the junction held 10 bases outside the gene matches. This CDR3 has 18 residues. As DNA, the CDR3 is TGTGCCAGCAGTTCAGGGACTAGCGGGCCATACAGCTCCTACGAGCAGTACTTC. Amino acids: CASSSGTSGPYSSYEQYF.

This chain links TRBV13 with TRBJ2-3, with 8 bases identical to TRBD2. The CDR3 has 23 amino acids. V shed 3 bases and J 4 bases; nucleotides not matched to a gene: 30. Germline-derived CDR1 and CDR2 are PRHDT and FYEKMQ (reference sequence). CDR3 DNA: TGTGCCAGCAGCTTCCCGACTAGCGTCACCGAGATGACGATATTGTTTGGCGCAGATACGCAGTATTTT. Protein: CASSFPTSVTEMTILFGADTQYF. Variable domain in full (rest from reference TRBV13 and TRBJ2-3): AAGVIQSPRHLIKEKRETATLKCYPIPRHDTVYWYQQGPGQDPQFLISFYEKMQSDKGSIPDRFSAQQFSDYHSELNMSSLELGDSALYFCASSFPTSVTEMTILFGADTQYFGPGTRLTVL.

V gene TRBV10-3 combines with J gene TRBJ1-4; unclear D gene. The CDR3 is 15 residues long. Trimming took 3 bases from V and 0 from J, leaving 8 bases between them. CDR1 ENHRY and CDR2 SYGVKD come from the germline V gene. The CDR3 DNA sequence: TGTGCCATCAGTGACCCGGGGACAACTAATGAAAAACTGTTTTTT. Its protein is CAISDPGTTNEKLFF.

This clone was found a few times. The V gene is TRBV5-6, the J gene TRBJ1-1, with a tentative D call TRBD1 (5 bases). V shed 3 bases and J shed 3 bases, with 12 bases lying between them. The germline CDR1 and CDR2 sequences are SGHDT and YYEEEE. CDR3 length equals 14 residues. CDR3 amino acids: CASSSQRGYTEAFF. The CDR3 DNA reads as TGTGCCAGCAGCTCCCAGCGGGGGTACACTGAAGCTTTCTTT.

V usage is TRBV27 and J usage is TRBJ1-5, with D possibly TRBD1 on 5 matching bases. The CDR3 has 13 residues. Trimming removed 10 bases at V and 3 bases at J, with 13 bases between. From germline, CDR1 is MNHEY and CDR2 SMNVEV (reference sequence). CDR3 protein: CANRRQNNQPQHF. The CDR3 nucleotides are TGTGCCAACAGAAGACAGAACAATCAGCCCCAGCATTTT.

The chain carries TRBV4-1 and TRBJ2-3; D unresolved. Germline CDR1 reads MGHRA; CDR2 reads YSYEKL. The length of the CDR3 is 13 residues. V lost 0 bases, J lost 5 bases, and 6 bases lay in between. The CDR3: CASSQESRDTQYF. In nucleotides, the CDR3 is TGCGCCAGCAGCCAAGAGTCCAGAGATACGCAGTATTTT.

The genes are TRBV18 and TRBJ2-7; D is possibly TRBD2 (6 bases). This CDR3 is built from 15 residues. Per the germline V gene, CDR1 is KGHSH and CDR2 is LQKENI. Trimming left V 3 bases short and J 1 base short, with 13 bases between. CDR3 nucleotides: TGTGCCAGCTCACCCCGGGAGATAACATCCTACGAGCAGTACTTC. Amino acids: CASSPREITSYEQYF.

The V gene is TRBV12-5, the J gene TRBJ1-4, with D possibly being TRBD1 (5 bases). The ends were cut back, 1 base at V and 4 bases at J, with 10 bases in the middle. Germline loops: CDR1 LGHNT, CDR2 FRNRAP. The CDR3 runs to 15 residues. CDR3 amino acids: CASGLGQTYNEKLFF. In DNA, the CDR3 is TGTGCTAGTGGTTTGGGACAGACATATAATGAAAAACTGTTTTTT. The full variable domain, completed using reference TRBV12-5 and TRBJ1-4, is DARVTQTPRHKVTEMGQEVTMRCQPILGHNTVFWYRQTMMQGLELLAYFRNRAPLDDSGMPKDRFSAEMPDATLATLKIQPSEPRDSAVYFCASGLGQTYNEKLFFGSGTQLSVL.

This chain links TRBV28 with TRBJ1-2; D remains unclear. Germline CDR1 is MDHEN and CDR2 is SYDVKM. CDR3 length: 14 residues. V lost 6 bases, J lost 5 bases, and 16 bases lay in between. The CDR3, as DNA: TGTGCCAGCAGCCCGGGAACAAGACTGTATGGCTACACCTTC. Amino acids: CASSPGTRLYGYTF.

The chain recombines TRBV13 with TRBJ2-1; D may be TRBD1 (5 bases). The germline V gene encodes CDR1 PRHDT and CDR2 FYEKMQ (reference sequence). This CDR3 has 16 residues. Trimming stripped 1 base from V and 4 bases from J, with 14 bases between. CDR3 loop: CASSLEDVGPYNEQFF. Here the CDR3 DNA reads TGTGCCAGCAGCTTAGAGGACGTGGGGCCATACAATGAGCAGTTCTTC. The full variable domain, with the rest looked up from reference TRBV13 and TRBJ2-1, is AAGVIQSPRHLIKEKRETATLKCYPIPRHDTVYWYQQGPGQDPQFLISFYEKMQSDKGSIPDRFSAQQFSDYHSELNMSSLELGDSALYFCASSLEDVGPYNEQFFGPGTRLTVL.

This clone has only one observation. The rearrangement joins TRBV6-5 to TRBJ1-2, with 9 nucleotides matching TRBD1. The CDR3 loop spans 14 amino acids. V was clipped by 3 bases and J by 4 bases; unmatched bases: 3. Germline V gene data show CDR1 as MNHEY and CDR2 as SVGAGI. The CDR3 sequence: CASSYGTGIYGYTF. The CDR3, as DNA: TGTGCCAGCAGTTATGGGACAGGGATCTATGGCTACACCTTC.

J is TRBJ1-5 and V is TRBV28; D not resolved. The CDR3 length is 14 residues. The V and J ends lost 5 bases and 9 bases respectively, with 17 bases between them. The germline V gene encodes CDR1 MDHEN and CDR2 SYDVKM. CDR3 region: CASSPAESRRPQHF. DNA of the CDR3: TGTGCCAGCAGTCCTGCTGAGTCCCGAAGGCCCCAGCATTTT.

This rearrangement joins TRBV28 to TRBJ2-2, with TRBD2 matching 11 bases. J gave up 6 bases and V 3 bases, and 6 bases lay outside the gene matches. This CDR3 comprises 16 residues. Germline V CDR1 and CDR2: MDHEN, SYDVKM. CDR3 sequence: CASSFGSGRAPGELFF. CDR3 nucleotides: TGTGCCAGCAGTTTCGGTAGCGGGAGGGCCCCCGGGGAGCTGTTTTTT.

This clone was picked up a small number of times. The rearrangement joins TRBV21-1 to TRBJ1-5; the D segment call TRBD1 is taken from the table without a DNA check. TRBV21-1 is classified as a pseudogene. CDR3 length: 15 amino acids. The CDR3 bases are TGTGCCAGCAGCAAAGCACAGATTAGCAATCAGCCCCAGCATTTT. This encodes CASSKAQISNQPQHF.

This clone was counted a few times. The gene calls are TRBV19 and TRBJ2-3; 16 positions agree with TRBD2. Losses at the gene ends were 8 bases for V and 2 bases for J; bases not matched to a gene: 10. Germline V gene lookup returns CDR1 LNHDA and CDR2 SQIVND (reference sequence). The CDR3 spans 18 residues. CDR3 in amino acids: CASAKGTSGRATTDTQYF. DNA of the CDR3: TGTGCCAGTGCTAAGGGGACTAGCGGGAGGGCCACCACAGATACGCAGTATTTT.